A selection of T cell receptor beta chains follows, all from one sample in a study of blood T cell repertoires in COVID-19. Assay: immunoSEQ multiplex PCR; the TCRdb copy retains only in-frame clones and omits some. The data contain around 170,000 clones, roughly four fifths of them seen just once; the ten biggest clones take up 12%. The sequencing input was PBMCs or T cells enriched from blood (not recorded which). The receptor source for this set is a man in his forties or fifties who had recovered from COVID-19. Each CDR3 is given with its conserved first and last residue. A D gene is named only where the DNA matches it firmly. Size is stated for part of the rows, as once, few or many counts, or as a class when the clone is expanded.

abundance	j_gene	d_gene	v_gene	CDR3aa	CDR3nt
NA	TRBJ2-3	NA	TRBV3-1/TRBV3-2	CASSQDLGAGGTDTQYF	TGTGCCAGCAGCCAAGATTTGGGGGCGGGGGGCACAGATACGCAGTATTTT
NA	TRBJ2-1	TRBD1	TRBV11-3	CASSVGTANEQFF	TGTGCCAGCAGCGTTGGGACAGCAAATGAGCAGTTCTTC
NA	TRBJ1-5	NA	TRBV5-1	CASSSGHLNQPQHF	TGCGCCAGCAGCTCGGGACACCTCAATCAGCCCCAGCATTTT
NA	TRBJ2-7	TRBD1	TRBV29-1	CSVVPAQGKREQYF	TGCAGCGTTGTACCCGCACAGGGGAAGAGGGAGCAGTACTTC
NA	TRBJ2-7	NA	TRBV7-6	CASSLAEASYEQYF	TGTGCCAGCAGCTTAGCGGAGGCCTCCTACGAGCAGTACTTC
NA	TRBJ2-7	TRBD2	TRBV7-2	CASSLVTSGGAHEQYF	TGTGCCAGCAGCTTAGTAACGAGCGGGGGGGCCCACGAGCAGTACTTC
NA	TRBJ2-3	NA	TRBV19	CASNAQGRSDTQYF	TGTGCCAGTAACGCACAGGGGAGGTCAGATACGCAGTATTTT
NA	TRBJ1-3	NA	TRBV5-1	CASSLDPVRSRGNTIYF	TGCGCCAGCAGCTTGGATCCAGTCAGGTCCCGAGGAAACACCATATATTTT
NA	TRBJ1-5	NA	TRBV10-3	CAISSGGEGLSPQPQHF	TGTGCCATCAGCTCCGGTGGGGAGGGCTTATCCCCTCAGCCCCAGCATTTT
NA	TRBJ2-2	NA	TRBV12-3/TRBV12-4	CASRWQTGELFF	TGTGCCAGCCGTTGGCAGACCGGGGAGCTGTTTTTT
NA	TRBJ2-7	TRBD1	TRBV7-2	CASSLRDRGRGEQYF	TGTGCCAGCAGCTTACGGGACAGGGGGCGGGGCGAGCAGTACTTC
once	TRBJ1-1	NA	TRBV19	CASGPTGGTEAFF	TGTGCCAGTGGGCCTACGGGAGGGACTGAAGCTTTCTTT
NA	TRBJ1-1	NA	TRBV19	CASSIDPPRAFF	TGTGCCAGTAGTATAGATCCCCCGAGAGCTTTCTTT
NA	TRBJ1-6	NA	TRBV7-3	CASSLDGSSYNSPLHF	TGTGCCAGCAGCTTAGACGGGAGCTCCTATAATTCACCCCTCCACTTT
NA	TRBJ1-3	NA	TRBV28	CASSLSTGYTIYF	TGTGCCAGCAGTTTATCCACAGGTTACACCATATATTTT
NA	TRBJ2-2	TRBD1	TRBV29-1	CSVGGQGNTGELFF	TGCAGCGTTGGAGGACAGGGGAACACCGGGGAGCTGTTTTTT
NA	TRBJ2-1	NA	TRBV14	CASSQDNRVRFF	TGTGCCAGCAGCCAAGATAACAGGGTTAGGTTCTTC
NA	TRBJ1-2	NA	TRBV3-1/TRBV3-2	CASSPTEPNYGYTF	TGTGCCAGCAGTCCAACAGAGCCTAACTATGGCTACACCTTC
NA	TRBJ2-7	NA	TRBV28	CASLGHRSSYEQYF	TGTGCCAGCCTCGGACACCGGAGCTCCTACGAGCAGTACTTC
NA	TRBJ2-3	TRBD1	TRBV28	CASSSRADRGSTDTQYF	TGTGCCAGCAGTTCCCGGGCAGACAGGGGAAGCACAGATACGCAGTATTTT
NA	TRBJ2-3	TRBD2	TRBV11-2	CASSLDVRTSWYTDTQYF	TGTGCCAGCAGCTTAGATGTCAGGACTAGCTGGTACACAGATACGCAGTATTTT
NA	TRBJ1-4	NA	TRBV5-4	CASSPHREFEKLFF	TGTGCCAGCAGCCCACACAGGGAATTTGAAAAACTGTTTTTT
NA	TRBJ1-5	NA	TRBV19	CASSADHSNQPQHF	TGTGCCAGTAGTGCAGATCATAGCAATCAGCCCCAGCATTTT
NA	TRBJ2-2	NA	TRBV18	CASSPDYQTGELFF	TGTGCCAGCTCACCTGATTATCAGACCGGGGAGCTGTTTTTT
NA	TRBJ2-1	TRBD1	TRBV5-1	CASSLRAGTGINEQFF	TGCGCCAGCAGCTTGCGGGCTGGGACAGGGATCAATGAGCAGTTCTTC
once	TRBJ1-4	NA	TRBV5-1	CASSLEFQGSNEKLFF	TGCGCCAGCAGCTTAGAGTTCCAGGGGTCTAATGAAAAACTGTTTTTT
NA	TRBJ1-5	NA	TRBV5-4	CASSPDRNQPQHF	TGTGCCAGCAGCCCGGACAGAAATCAGCCCCAGCATTTT
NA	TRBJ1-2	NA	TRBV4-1	CASSQALANYGYTF	TGCGCCAGCAGCCAAGCGCTAGCTAACTATGGCTACACCTTC
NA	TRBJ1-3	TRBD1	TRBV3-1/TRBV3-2	CASSQGTGGNTIYF	TGTGCCAGCAGCCAAGGGACAGGGGGAAACACCATATATTTT
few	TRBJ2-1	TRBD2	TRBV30	CAWRDLAGGPHEQFF	TGTGCCTGGAGGGATCTAGCGGGGGGGCCCCATGAGCAGTTCTTC
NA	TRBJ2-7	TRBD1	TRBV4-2	CASSQPPDRGTYEQYF	TGTGCCAGCAGCCAACCCCCGGACAGGGGTACCTACGAGCAGTACTTC
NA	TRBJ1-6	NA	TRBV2	CASIAGEYSPLHF	TGTGCCAGCATTGCCGGGGAGTATTCACCCCTCCACTTT
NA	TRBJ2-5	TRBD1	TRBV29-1	CSVLLYNLGQGELQETQYF	TGCAGCGTCCTTCTTTATAACCTTGGACAGGGGGAGCTTCAAGAGACCCAGTACTTC
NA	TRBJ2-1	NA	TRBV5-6	CASSPVQGGYNEQFF	TGTGCCAGCAGCCCCGTACAGGGCGGCTACAATGAGCAGTTCTTC
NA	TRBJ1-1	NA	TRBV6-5	CASSYPPGEAFF	TGTGCCAGCAGTTACCCCCCCGGTGAAGCTTTCTTT
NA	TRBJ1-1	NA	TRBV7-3	CASSPQGGGYTEAFF	TGTGCCAGCAGCCCCCAGGGTGGAGGGTACACTGAAGCTTTCTTT
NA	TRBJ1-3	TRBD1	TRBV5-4	CASSWGTGSSGNTIYF	TGTGCCAGCAGCTGGGGGACAGGGAGCTCTGGAAACACCATATATTTT
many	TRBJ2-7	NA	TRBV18	CASSPPPSLGSYEQYF	TGTGCCAGCTCACCACCCCCTAGCTTAGGCTCCTACGAGCAGTACTTC
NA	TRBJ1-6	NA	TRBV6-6	CASRVSGTDNSPLHF	TGTGCCAGCAGAGTTAGTGGGACTGATAATTCACCCCTCCACTTT
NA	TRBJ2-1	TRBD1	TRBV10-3	CAISQTPGQGPNEQFF	TGTGCCATCAGTCAGACTCCGGGACAGGGACCCAATGAGCAGTTCTTC
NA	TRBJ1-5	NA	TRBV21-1	CASSKNRVRDQPQHF	TGTGCCAGCAGCAAAAACAGGGTGAGGGATCAGCCCCAGCATTTT
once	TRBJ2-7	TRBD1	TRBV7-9	CASSLGDRGVYEQYF	TGTGCCAGCAGCTTAGGCGACAGGGGGGTCTACGAGCAGTACTTC
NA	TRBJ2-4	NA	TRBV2	CASNPWSGPRENIQYF	TGTGCCAGCAATCCCTGGAGCGGTCCCCGTGAAAACATTCAGTACTTC
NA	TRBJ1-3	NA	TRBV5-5	CASSLGPRHGDTIYF	TGTGCCAGCAGCTTGGGGCCGAGGCACGGGGACACCATATATTTT
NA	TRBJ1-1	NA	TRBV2	CASSDRAGYVDAFF	TGTGCCAGCAGTGATCGGGCAGGGTATGTGGATGCTTTCTTT
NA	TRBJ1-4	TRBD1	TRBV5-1	CASRDTGGTNEKLFF	TGCGCCAGCAGGGATACAGGGGGCACTAATGAAAAACTGTTTTTT